The T cell receptor (beta chain) under discussion was sequenced for a study of somatic mutations in cytotoxic T cells in rheumatoid arthritis (dated by TCRdb to about 2017). Study-level background: Sorted V beta1+ cells also underwent TCRB sequencing, and some V beta antibody-stained T-cell populations were flow-sorted at nearly 100% purity on a FACSAria II or Sony SH800. The study asked whether expanded CD8+ T-cell clones in newly diagnosed, untreated rheumatoid arthritis carry somatic mutations, and used TCRB deep sequencing to characterize clonality. Median age was essentially the same in the patient group and the control group. TCRB deep sequencing was performed for some 60 rheumatoid arthritis patients and 20 healthy controls.

The 15 to 20 healthy controls were blood donors whose buffy coats were used; they had a median age of around 56 years (range about 21-80), and over 50% were female. CD4+ and CD8+ cells were isolated by positive magnetic bead selection on an AutoMACS, and purity was checked by flow cytometry. Ficoll-Paque PLUS density gradient separation was used to isolate peripheral blood mononuclear cells. DNA was extracted from CD4-enriched, CD8-enriched or PBMC samples with Nucleospin Tissue or Tissue XS kits and quantified with a Qubit 2.0 fluorometer. General study outcomes and caveats: There was no significant difference in CD8+ T-cell clonality between rheumatoid arthritis patients and age-matched healthy controls. The slight TRBV07 underrepresentation in patients was not adjusted for multiple comparisons. It was unknown which antigens the expanded CD8+ clones targeted, and their absence from virus-specific databases did not exclude viral specificity. In about an eighth of the roughly 65 patients, more than 20% of CD8+ cells belonged to the largest CD8+ clone, while several identical CD8+ TCRB sequences were shared between blood and synovial fluid. An increase of CD8+ clonality with age was seen in patients (Spearman r ~ 0.49) but not in healthy controls.

Genomic DNA underwent TCRB CDR3 sequencing using the immunoSEQ assay. The authors processed their data as follows. The analyses included only productive TCRB rearrangements. Clonality was calculated as a Shannon entropy-based productive clonality index, and a clone was defined by a unique TCRB CDR3 sequence. Repertoire overlap for a pair of samples was computed from each clone's template counts relative to total templates per sample. V-gene usage from TCRB sequencing and V-gene usage measured by flow cytometry were correlated (Spearman r of about 0.61). The clones in this table, taken by TCRdb from immuneACCESS, are in-frame only. Not every clone is retained; where verified, under half of the shortfall comes from an unresolved V gene, and the cause of the rest is unknown. The V and J calls and clone size come from that table; D and trimming were worked out from the DNA. The sample data list 12,000 or so clones, and roughly 68% of these were observed just once. Roughly 40% of the sample rests with the top ten.

V gives up 0 bases and J gives up 7 bases, and the segment between their germline ends measures 13 bases. CDR1 and CDR2 were assigned from the germline V gene (reference sequence) as LNHDA and SQIVND. The CDR3 contains 15 residues, cysteine and phenylalanine counted. CDR3 DNA is the only sequence kept; it has 45 bases, read in frame from the first base. Regarding this clone: No cognate antigen has been identified for it. Base qualities were left out, and no much larger clone turns up one base away.

Sequencing input: CD8+ T cells sorted from blood. The sequence was obtained from a man in his fifties or sixties in good health. This receptor chain uses TRBV19 and TRBJ1-5; TRBD1 is perhaps the D gene, given 5 matching bases. The CDR3 region reads CASSIDWTPGQPQHF. DNA sequence: TGTGCCAGTAGTATAGATTGGACACCCGGGCAGCCCCAGCATTTT. Extended through the reference TRBV19 and TRBJ1-5 proteins, this CDR3 yields the full variable domain: DGGITQSPKYLFRKEGQNVTLSCEQNLNHDAMYWYRQDPGQGLRLIYYSQIVNDFQKGDIAEGYSVSREKKESFPLTVTSAQKNPTAFYLCASSIDWTPGQPQHFGDGTRLSIL.